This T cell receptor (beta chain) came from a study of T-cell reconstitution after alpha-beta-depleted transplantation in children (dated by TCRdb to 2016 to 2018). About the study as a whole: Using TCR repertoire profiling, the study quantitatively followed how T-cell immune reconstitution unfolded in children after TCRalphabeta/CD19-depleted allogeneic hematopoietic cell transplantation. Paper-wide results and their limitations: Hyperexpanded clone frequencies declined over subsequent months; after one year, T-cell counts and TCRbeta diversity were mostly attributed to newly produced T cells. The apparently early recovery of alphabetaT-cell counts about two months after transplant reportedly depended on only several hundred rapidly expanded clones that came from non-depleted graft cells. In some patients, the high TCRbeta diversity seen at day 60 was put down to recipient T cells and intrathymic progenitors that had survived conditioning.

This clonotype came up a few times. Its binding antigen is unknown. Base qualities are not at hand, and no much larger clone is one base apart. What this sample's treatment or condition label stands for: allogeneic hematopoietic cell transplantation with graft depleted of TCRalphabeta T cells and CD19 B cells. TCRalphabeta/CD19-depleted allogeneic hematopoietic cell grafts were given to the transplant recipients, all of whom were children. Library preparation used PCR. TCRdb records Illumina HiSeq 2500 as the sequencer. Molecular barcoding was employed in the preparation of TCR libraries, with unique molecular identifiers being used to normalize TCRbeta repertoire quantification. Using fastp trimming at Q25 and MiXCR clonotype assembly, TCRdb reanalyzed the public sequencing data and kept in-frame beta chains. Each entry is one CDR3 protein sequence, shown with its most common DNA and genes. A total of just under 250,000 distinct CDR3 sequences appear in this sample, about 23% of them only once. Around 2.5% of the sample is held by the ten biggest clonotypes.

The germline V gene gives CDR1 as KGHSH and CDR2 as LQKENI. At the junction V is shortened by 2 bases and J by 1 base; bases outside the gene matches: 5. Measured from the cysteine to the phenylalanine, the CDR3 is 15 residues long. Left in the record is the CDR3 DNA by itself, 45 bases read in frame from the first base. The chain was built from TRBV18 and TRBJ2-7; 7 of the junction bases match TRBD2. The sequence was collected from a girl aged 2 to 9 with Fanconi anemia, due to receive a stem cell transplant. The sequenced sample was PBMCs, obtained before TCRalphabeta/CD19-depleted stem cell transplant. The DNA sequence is TGTGCCAGCTCACCATCGGGACTAAGGTCCTACGAGCAGTACTTC. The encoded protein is CASSPSGLRSYEQYF.